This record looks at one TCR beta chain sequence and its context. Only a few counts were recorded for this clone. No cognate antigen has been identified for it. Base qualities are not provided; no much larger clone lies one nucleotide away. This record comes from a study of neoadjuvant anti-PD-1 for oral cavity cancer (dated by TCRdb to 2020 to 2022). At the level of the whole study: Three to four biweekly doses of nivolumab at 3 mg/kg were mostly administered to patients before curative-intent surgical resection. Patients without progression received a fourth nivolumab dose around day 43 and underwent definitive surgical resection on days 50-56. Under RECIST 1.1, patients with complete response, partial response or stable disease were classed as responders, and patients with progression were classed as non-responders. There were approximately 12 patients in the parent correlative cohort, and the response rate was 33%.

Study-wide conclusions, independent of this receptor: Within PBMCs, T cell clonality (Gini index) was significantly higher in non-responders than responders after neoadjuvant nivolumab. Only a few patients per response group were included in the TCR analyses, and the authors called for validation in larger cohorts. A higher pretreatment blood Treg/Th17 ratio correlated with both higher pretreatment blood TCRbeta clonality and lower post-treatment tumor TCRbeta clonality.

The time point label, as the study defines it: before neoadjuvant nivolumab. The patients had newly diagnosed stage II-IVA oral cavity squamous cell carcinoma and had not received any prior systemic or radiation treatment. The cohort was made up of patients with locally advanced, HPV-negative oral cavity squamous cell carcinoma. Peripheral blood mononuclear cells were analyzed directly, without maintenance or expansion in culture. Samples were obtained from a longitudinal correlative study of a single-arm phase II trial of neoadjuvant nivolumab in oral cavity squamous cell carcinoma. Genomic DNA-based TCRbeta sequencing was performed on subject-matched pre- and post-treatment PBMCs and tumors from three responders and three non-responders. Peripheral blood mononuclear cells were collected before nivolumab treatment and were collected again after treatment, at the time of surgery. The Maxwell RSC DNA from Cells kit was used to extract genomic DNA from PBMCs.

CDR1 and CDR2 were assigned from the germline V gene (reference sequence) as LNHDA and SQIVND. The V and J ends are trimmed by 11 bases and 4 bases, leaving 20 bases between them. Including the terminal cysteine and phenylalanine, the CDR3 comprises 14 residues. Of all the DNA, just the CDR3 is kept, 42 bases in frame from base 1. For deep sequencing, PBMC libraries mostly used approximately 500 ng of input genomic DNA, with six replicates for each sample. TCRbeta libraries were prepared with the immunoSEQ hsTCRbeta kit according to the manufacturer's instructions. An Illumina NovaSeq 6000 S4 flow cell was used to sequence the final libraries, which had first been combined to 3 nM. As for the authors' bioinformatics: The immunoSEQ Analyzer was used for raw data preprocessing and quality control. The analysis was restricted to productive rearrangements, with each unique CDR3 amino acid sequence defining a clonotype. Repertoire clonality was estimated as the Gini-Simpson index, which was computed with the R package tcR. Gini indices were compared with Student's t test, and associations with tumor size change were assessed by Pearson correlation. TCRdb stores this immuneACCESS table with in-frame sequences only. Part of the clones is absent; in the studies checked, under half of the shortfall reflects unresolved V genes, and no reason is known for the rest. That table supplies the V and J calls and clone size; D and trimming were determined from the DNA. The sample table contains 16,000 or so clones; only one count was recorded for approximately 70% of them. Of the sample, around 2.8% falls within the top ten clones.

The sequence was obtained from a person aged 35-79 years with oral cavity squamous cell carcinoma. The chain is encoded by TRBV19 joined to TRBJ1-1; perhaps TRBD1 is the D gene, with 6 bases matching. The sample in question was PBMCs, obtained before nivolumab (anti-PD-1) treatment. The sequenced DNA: TGTGCCGGCCGGGGGGGGGCCGGCGGCACTGAAGCTTTCTTT. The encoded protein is CAGRGGAGGTEAFF.